The clone carrying this TCR beta chain was found once. Profiled with immunoSEQ multiplex PCR; TCRdb holds only in-frame clones, not every one. The sample comprises approximately 250,000 clones, around 90% of which are singletons, and 3% to 3.5% rests with the top ten. Grouping used clinical history reported by participants in a survey and questionnaire. Participants in the exposed group had met a COVID-19 case in the 2 weeks before joining the study. The CDR3 has 15 residues. In germline, CDR1 is LNHNV, CDR2 YYDKDF (reference sequence). V shed 0 bases and J shed 4 bases, with 12 bases lying between them. The sample is drawn from a study of blood T cell repertoires in COVID-19. Background on the study: PBMCs, B-cell-depleted T cells, or T cells provided the cDNA or gDNA that made up the material.

The TCR comes from a woman aged 40 to 55 who had been exposed to COVID-19. The material sequenced was PBMCs or T cells enriched from blood (not recorded which). This chain links TRBV15 with TRBJ1-2; the D is unclear. CDR3 in amino acids: CATSRDRSRGYGYTF. CDR3 nucleotide sequence: TGTGCCACCAGCAGAGATCGAAGTCGAGGCTATGGCTACACCTTC.